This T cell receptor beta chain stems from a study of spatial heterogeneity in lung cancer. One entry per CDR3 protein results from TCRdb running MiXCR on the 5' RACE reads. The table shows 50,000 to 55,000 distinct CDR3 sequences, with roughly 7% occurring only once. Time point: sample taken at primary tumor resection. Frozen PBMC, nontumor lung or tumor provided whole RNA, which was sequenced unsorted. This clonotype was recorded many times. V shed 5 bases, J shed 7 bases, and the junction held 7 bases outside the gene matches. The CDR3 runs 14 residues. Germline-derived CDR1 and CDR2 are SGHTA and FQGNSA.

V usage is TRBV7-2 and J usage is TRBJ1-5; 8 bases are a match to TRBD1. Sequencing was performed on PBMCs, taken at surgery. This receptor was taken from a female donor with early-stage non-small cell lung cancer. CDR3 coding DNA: TGTGCCAGCAGCCTCCGACAGGGGCGGCAGCCCCAGCATTTT. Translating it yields CASSLRQGRQPQHF.